Listed here are 9 T cell receptor beta chains from one sample, sequenced in a study of cytomegalovirus exposure and HLA in healthy donors. Primers for the PCR totalled 60 Vbeta and 13 Jbeta. The method was immunoSEQ multiplex PCR; TCRdb's version includes in-frame clones alone and lacks a portion of them. Of under 200,000 clones in the sample, 65% to 85% were seen once. The sequenced sample was PBMCs. These receptors originate from a woman aged 50 to 65 in good health and CMV-seropositive.

This clone was counted only a few times. The V gene is TRBV2, the J gene TRBJ2-3; D perhaps matches TRBD2 (5 bases). Germline CDR1 and CDR2: SNHLY and FYNNEI. This CDR3 has 14 amino acids. Trimming left V 6 bases short and J 2 bases short, with 12 bases between. The CDR3 protein is CASRLDSNTDTQYF. The CDR3 DNA is TGTGCCAGCAGGTTGGACTCTAACACAGATACGCAGTATTTT.

The J gene is TRBJ2-1, the V gene TRBV18; TRBD2 agrees at 12 bases. The CDR3 sequence is 16 residues long. Per germline, CDR1 KGHSH and CDR2 LQKENI. The J segment lost 5 bases and the V segment lost 1 base, leaving 3 bases of the junction unmatched. The CDR3 reads CASSPRSSGGDNEQFF. CDR3 sequence (DNA): TGTGCCAGCTCACCACGTTCTAGCGGGGGGGACAATGAGCAGTTCTTC.

The rearrangement joins TRBV6-5 to TRBJ1-1; 9 positions agree with TRBD1. Looked up from germline, CDR1 is MNHEY and CDR2 is SVGAGI. The V segment lost 3 bases and the J segment 0 bases; nucleotides outside the gene matches: 5. This CDR3 spans 16 amino acids. DNA of the CDR3: TGTGCCAGCAGTTATTCCGGGACAGGGCTGAACACTGAAGCTTTCTTT. Translating gives CASSYSGTGLNTEAFF.

The rearrangement links TRBV5-8 to TRBJ2-3; tentative D call: TRBD1 (6 bases). The V end was cut by 4 bases, the J end by 6 bases, with 15 bases between. The length of the CDR3 is 14 residues. Germline V CDR1 and CDR2: SGHTS, YDEGEE. CDR3 bases: TGTGCCAGCAGCCGAGACAGGCAAGCCGATACGCAGTATTTT. This codes for CASSRDRQADTQYF.

The chain employs TRBV27 and TRBJ1-5; 8 nucleotides match TRBD1. The CDR3 loop spans 12 amino acids. V shed 6 bases and J 8 bases; nucleotides not matched to a gene: 3. In germline, CDR1 is MNHEY, CDR2 SMNVEV (reference sequence). CDR3 sequence (DNA): TGTGCCAGCAGATCACAGGGGGAGCCCCAGCATTTT. It codes for CASRSQGEPQHF.

The gene calls are TRBV7-2 and TRBJ2-7; D might be TRBD2 (6 bases). CDR1 and CDR2 (germline): SGHTA, FQGNSA. Trimming cost V 5 bases and J 2 bases, with 13 bases left between them. This CDR3 region has 14 residues. DNA of the CDR3: TGTGCCAGCAGCCTGGGACCGGGAGCCTACGAGCAGTACTTC. It codes for CASSLGPGAYEQYF.

This sequence joins TRBV9 and TRBJ2-7; 11 nucleotides agree with TRBD1. With V trimmed by 3 bases and J by 7 bases, 6 bases remained unmatched. Germline V gene sequence: CDR1 SGDLS, CDR2 YYNGEE. The CDR3 covers 14 residues. Written as DNA, the CDR3 is TGTGCCAGCAGCGAGACACGGGACAGGGGGGAGCAGTACTTC. Its protein is CASSETRDRGEQYF.

This clone was observed once. CDR3 bases: TGTGCCAGCAGCGACGCGGGGGACTATGGCTACACCTTC. Protein: CASSDAGDYGYTF. The V gene is TRBV5-6, the J gene TRBJ1-2, with D possibly matching TRBD1 (5 bases). The ends were cut back, 4 bases at V and 3 bases at J, with 10 bases in the middle. The length of the CDR3 is 13 residues. Per germline, CDR1 SGHDT and CDR2 YYEEEE.

The V and J genes are TRBV5-4 and TRBJ1-2; D is perhaps TRBD1 (6 bases). This CDR3 is built from 15 residues. CDR1 is SGHNT, CDR2 YYREEE, per germline (reference sequence). Trimming pared 0 bases from V and 4 bases from J, leaving 13 bases between. The CDR3 nucleotides are TGTGCCAGCAGCTTGGATTCCAGGGGTCTCTATGGCTACACCTTC. Translating gives CASSLDSRGLYGYTF. Full variable domain (remainder filled in from reference TRBV5-4 and TRBJ1-2): ETGVTQSPTHLIKTRGQQVTLRCSSQSGHNTVSWYQQALGQGPQFIFQYYREEENGRGNFPPRFSGLQFPNYSSELNVNALELDDSALYLCASSLDSRGLYGYTFGSGTRLTVV.